What follows is one TCR beta chain and its context. Its specificity is not known. The entry originates in a study of beta chain features in type 1 diabetes. Overall study results and limits: Among patients with Type 1 diabetes, TCRB CDR3s were moderately but significantly shorter in every one of the four CD4+ subsets.

The sequenced template was cDNA made from the entire isolated RNA. Sequencing used immunoSEQ multiplex PCR; TCRdb keeps in-frame clones, though not all of them. The data show more than 250,000 clones, with around 16% seen just once and 0.015% to 0.017% held by the top ten. Germline V gene lookup returns CDR1 SGHRS and CDR2 YFSETQ. The CDR3 has 14 residues. V shed 5 bases and J 5 bases; nucleotides not matched to a gene: 4. Populations isolated by sorting all had purity greater than 98%. The chain carries TRBV5-1 and TRBJ2-7; 13 nucleotides align to TRBD2. The sequence came from a man aged 18 to 35 with type 1 diabetes. Sequencing input: naive CD4+ T cells from blood. The CDR3 is CASRGLAGANEQYF. The CDR3 DNA follows: TGCGCCAGCAGAGGACTAGCGGGAGCCAACGAGCAGTACTTC.